This T cell receptor beta chain was found in a study of Ad26.COV2.S vaccination and SARS-CoV-2 variants. Regarding treatment: roughly 20 received Ad26.COV2.S at low or high dose, single or two shots; roughly 5 received placebo; per-sample allocation not given. Sampling happened 63 days after the first vaccine or placebo injection. Clones were read by immunoSEQ multiplex PCR, and TCRdb kept only the in-frame ones, dropping some. The profile shows around 420,000 clones, 88% of them singletons. The sample in question was peripheral blood, obtained in a trial of Ad26.COV2.S vaccine versus placebo. The sequence was obtained from a person between 18 and 59 years old who received the Ad26.COV2.S COVID-19 vaccine or a placebo.

CDR3 sequence (DNA): TGTGCCAGCGGGGCTAGCGGGGTTACGTCTAGCACAGATACGCAGTATTTT. This encodes CASGASGVTSSTDTQYF. The chain recombines TRBV7-2 with TRBJ2-3; 9 bases are shared with TRBD2. Trimming at V came to 8 bases and at J to 0 bases, leaving 12 bases not matched to a gene. The CDR3 totals 17 residues. The germline V gene encodes CDR1 SGHTA and CDR2 FQGNSA.